These 23 T cell receptor beta chains came from one sample sequenced in a study of T cell responses to AZD1222 COVID-19 vaccine. The data were produced by immunoSEQ multiplex PCR, yet TCRdb's version contains in-frame clones alone and is incomplete. The data contain about 150,000 clones, about 90% of them singletons. The material was peripheral blood, obtained 28 days after the second AZD1222 dose. These receptors were obtained from an adult who received the AZD1222 COVID-19 vaccine.

The V and J genes are TRBV5-1 and TRBJ1-6; 9 nucleotides line up with TRBD1. The J segment lost 9 bases and the V segment lost 4 bases, leaving 14 bases of the junction unmatched. The germline V gene has CDR1 SGHRS and CDR2 YFSETQ. CDR3 size: 17 residues. CDR3: CASSRELRGQGSSPLHF. CDR3 DNA sequence: TGCGCCAGCAGCCGAGAACTACGGGGACAGGGATCTTCACCCCTCCACTTT.

The V call is TRBV6-5, the J call TRBJ2-7, with TRBD2 matching over 13 bases. CDR3 length equals 16 residues. V lost 2 bases, J lost 5 bases, and 6 bases stayed unmatched. Germline V gene lookup returns CDR1 MNHEY and CDR2 SVGAGI. CDR3 residues: CASSYLGLAGVNEQYF. The DNA for the CDR3 is TGTGCCAGCAGTTACCTTGGACTAGCGGGAGTAAACGAGCAGTACTTC.

V usage is TRBV5-4 and J usage is TRBJ1-2, with D possibly matching TRBD1 (5 bases). Germline loops: CDR1 SGHNT, CDR2 YYREEE (reference sequence). V was trimmed by 1 base and J by 14 bases, leaving 18 bases between them. This CDR3 is 13 amino acids long. For the CDR3, the DNA is TGTGCCAGCAGCTTGACCGGGACTCCCTACTATACCTTC. It yields the protein CASSLTGTPYYTF.

The chain has TRBV4-2 and TRBJ2-1; the D is unclear. Germline V gene lookup returns CDR1 LGHNA and CDR2 YNFKEQ. Trimming pared 0 bases from V and 7 bases from J, leaving 7 bases between. This CDR3 region has 13 residues. The CDR3 sequence is CASSQEAVNEQFF. CDR3 sequence (DNA): TGTGCCAGCAGCCAAGAGGCCGTAAATGAGCAGTTCTTC.

The chain links TRBV5-1 to TRBJ1-5; the D gene is possibly TRBD1 (5 bases). CDR1 and CDR2 (germline): SGHRS, YFSETQ. V lost 4 bases to trimming and J lost 2 bases, with 13 bases between them. This CDR3 spans 15 amino acids. In nucleotides, the CDR3 is TGCGCCAGCAGCCCCCTTGCGGGGGGCAATCAGCCCCAGCATTTT. Amino acids: CASSPLAGGNQPQHF.

The chain recombines TRBV19 with TRBJ1-4; no reliable D call. Germline values: CDR1 LNHDA, CDR2 SQIVND (reference sequence). The CDR3 runs to 15 residues. Trimming removed 9 bases from V and 0 bases from J, with 14 bases in between. This CDR3 is CASCPLGATNEKLFF. In DNA, the CDR3 is TGTGCCAGCTGCCCTCTTGGGGCAACTAATGAAAAACTGTTTTTT.

This chain connects TRBV6-5 to TRBJ1-5; D gene unclear. Trimming pared 8 bases from V and 3 bases from J, leaving 11 bases between. Germline CDR1 is MNHEY and CDR2 is SVGAGI. There are 13 residues in the CDR3. The CDR3 here is CASRWRLNQPQHF. The CDR3 nucleotides read TGTGCCAGCCGATGGAGGCTCAATCAGCCCCAGCATTTT.

The chain uses TRBV7-9 and TRBJ1-3, with 7 bases identical to TRBD1. This CDR3 has 17 residues. Germline CDR1 is SEHNR and CDR2 is FQNEAQ (reference sequence). J gave up 0 bases and V 5 bases, and 10 bases lay outside the gene matches. In DNA form, the CDR3 reads TGTGCCAGCAGCCTTCAAGGGACAGTCGGCTCTGGAAACACCATATATTTT. This translates into CASSLQGTVGSGNTIYF.

This rearrangement joins TRBV18 to TRBJ1-2; possibly TRBD1 for D (6 bases). The V and J ends lost 3 bases and 8 bases respectively, with 13 bases between them. This CDR3 is 13 amino acids long. Per the germline V gene, CDR1 is KGHSH and CDR2 is LQKENI. In DNA form, the CDR3 reads TGTGCCAGCTCACCGGAACAGGGCCTGGGCTACACCTTC. Translated, it gives CASSPEQGLGYTF.

The chain couples TRBV6-1 to TRBJ1-2; D unresolved. Trimming took 3 bases from V and 3 from J, leaving 11 bases between them. CDR1 MNHNS and CDR2 SASEGT come from the germline V gene. The CDR3 is 14 residues long. CDR3 bases: TGTGCCAGCAGTGACCCCCAGGTGGACTATGGCTACACCTTC. Its protein product is CASSDPQVDYGYTF.

The chain employs TRBV6-5 and TRBJ1-6; tentative D call: TRBD1 (5 bases). Germline V lookup: CDR1 MNHEY, CDR2 SVGAGI. V dropped 11 bases and J dropped 8 bases, with 16 bases sitting between them. This CDR3 is 13 amino acids long. The CDR3 DNA follows: TGTGCCTCCTTTAGGGGTAGACATTCACCCCTCCACTTT. This translates into CASFRGRHSPLHF.

The sample holds one count of this clone. J is TRBJ2-3 and V is TRBV2, with 10 positions matching TRBD1. Germline V CDR1 and CDR2: SNHLY, FYNNEI. V shed 7 bases, J shed 4 bases, and the junction held 8 bases outside the gene matches. CDR3 length: 15 amino acids. Here the CDR3 reads CASTPDRGVSDTQYF. The CDR3 bases are TGTGCCAGCACCCCGGACAGGGGGGTCTCAGATACGCAGTATTTT.

The CDR3 loop is CATSDGSSYEQYF. CDR3 nucleotide sequence: TGTGCCACCAGTGATGGTAGCAGCTACGAGCAGTACTTC. V gene TRBV24-1 combines with J gene TRBJ2-7; no clear D. Germline V gene data show CDR1 as KGHDR and CDR2 as SFDVKD. CDR3 length: 13 amino acids. Trimming shortened V by 3 bases and J by 3 bases, and 8 bases separated the two germline ends.

V is TRBV19 and J is TRBJ2-7, with TRBD1 matching 10 bases. V shed 0 bases, J shed 8 bases, and the junction held 4 bases outside the gene matches. Germline assignment: CDR1 LNHDA and CDR2 SQIVND (reference sequence). The CDR3 consists of 14 residues. The CDR3 DNA is TGTGCCAGTAGTATAGATGGGACAGGGGTAAAGCAGTACTTC. Its protein is CASSIDGTGVKQYF.

V and J are TRBV11-3 and TRBJ1-2, with no clear D. The CDR3 is 13 amino acids. The V and J ends lost 0 bases and 4 bases respectively, with 6 bases between them. CDR1 and CDR2 from the germline V gene are SGHNT and YENEEA. CDR3 protein: CASSLDRGYGYTF. In DNA, the CDR3 is TGTGCCAGCAGCTTAGACCGGGGCTATGGCTACACCTTC.

J is TRBJ1-1 and V is TRBV3-1 (or the pseudogene TRBV3-2), with a tentative D call TRBD1 (6 bases). V was cut by 1 base and J by 5 bases, with 8 bases left in between. Germline V lookup: CDR1 LGHDT, CDR2 YNNKEL (reference sequence). This CDR3 has 13 residues. The CDR3 bases are TGTGCCAGCAGCCAAGGAGGGGGGACTGAAGCTTTCTTT. Its protein is CASSQGGGTEAFF.

The chain has TRBV30 and TRBJ1-6; no reliable D call. The CDR3 is 13 residues long. Germline-derived CDR1 and CDR2 are GTSNPN and SVGIG (reference sequence). V lost 5 bases, J lost 2 bases, and 7 bases lay in between. The CDR3 DNA follows: TGTGCCTGGGGCGCGGCCTATAATTCACCCCTCCACTTT. Translation: CAWGAAYNSPLHF.

The rearrangement links TRBV4-1 to TRBJ2-1, with 8 bases matching TRBD2. The CDR3 sequence is 17 residues long. Looked up from germline, CDR1 is MGHRA and CDR2 is YSYEKL. Unmatched junction bases numbered 14, after V lost 2 bases and J lost 8 bases. Here the CDR3 DNA reads TGCGCCAGCAGCCAAAGGGGGACCCCGGGGGGGCCGGATGAGCAGTTCTTC. It is translated as CASSQRGTPGGPDEQFF.

This rearrangement joins TRBV5-8 to TRBJ2-2; D may be TRBD2 (5 bases). The germline V gene has CDR1 SGHTS and CDR2 YDEGEE. V shed 10 bases and J shed 5 bases, with 21 bases lying between them. CDR3 length: 15 residues. CDR3 amino acids: CARRSVGVGTGELFF. The CDR3 DNA reads as TGTGCCCGCCGGAGTGTGGGAGTCGGGACCGGGGAGCTGTTTTTT.

The genes are TRBV3-1 (or the pseudogene TRBV3-2) and TRBJ2-5; 7 nucleotides agree with TRBD2. The CDR3 runs 15 residues. V shed 4 bases, J shed 5 bases, and the junction held 10 bases outside the gene matches. Germline CDR1 and CDR2: LGHDT and YNNKEL (reference sequence). In DNA, the CDR3 is TGTGCCAGCAGCCCCGGGGAGACTAGCAGCGAGACCCAGTACTTC. It translates to CASSPGETSSETQYF.

The chain uses TRBV7-8 and TRBJ2-1; D call uncertain. The CDR3 is 14 amino acids. Germline V lookup: CDR1 SGHVS, CDR2 FQNEAQ. Between the trimmed V and J ends, which lost 5 bases and 3 bases, there was a span of 11 bases. The CDR3 reads CASSRDGIYNEQFF. The CDR3 bases are TGTGCCAGCAGCCGAGACGGAATCTACAATGAGCAGTTCTTC.

The chain couples TRBV10-3 to TRBJ1-2; the D is unclear. The length of the CDR3 is 14 residues. Germline V gene sequence: CDR1 ENHRY, CDR2 SYGVKD. The V end was cut by 4 bases, the J end by 7 bases, with 16 bases between. The chain's CDR3 is CAISVGPGRSGYTF. CDR3 DNA sequence: TGTGCCATCAGTGTAGGGCCGGGGAGGTCTGGCTACACCTTC.

The chain uses TRBV6-1 and TRBJ1-6; tentative D call: TRBD1 (6 bases). CDR1 is MNHNS and CDR2 is SASEGT in the germline V gene. The CDR3 consists of 15 residues. Between the trimmed V and J ends, which lost 2 bases and 9 bases, there was a span of 14 bases. CDR3 coding DNA: TGTGCCAGCAGTGAATTGGCCAGGGGAGTTTCACCCCTCCACTTT. This codes for CASSELARGVSPLHF.